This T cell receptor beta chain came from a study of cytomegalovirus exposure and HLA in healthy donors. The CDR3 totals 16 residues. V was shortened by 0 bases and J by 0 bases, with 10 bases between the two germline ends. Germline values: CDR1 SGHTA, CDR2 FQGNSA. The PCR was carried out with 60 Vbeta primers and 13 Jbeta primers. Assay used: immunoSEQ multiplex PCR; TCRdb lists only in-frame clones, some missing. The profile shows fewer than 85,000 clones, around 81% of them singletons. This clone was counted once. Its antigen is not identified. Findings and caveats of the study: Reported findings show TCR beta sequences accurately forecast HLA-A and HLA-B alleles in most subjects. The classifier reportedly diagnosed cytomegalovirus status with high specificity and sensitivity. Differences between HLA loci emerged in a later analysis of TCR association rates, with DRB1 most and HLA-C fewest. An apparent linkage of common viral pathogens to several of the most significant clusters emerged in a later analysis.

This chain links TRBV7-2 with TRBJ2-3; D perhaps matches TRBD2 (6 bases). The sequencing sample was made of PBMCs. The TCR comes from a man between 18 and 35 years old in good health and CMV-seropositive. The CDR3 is CASSLAGGLSTDTQYF. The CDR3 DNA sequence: TGTGCCAGCAGCTTAGCCGGGGGTTTAAGCACAGATACGCAGTATTTT. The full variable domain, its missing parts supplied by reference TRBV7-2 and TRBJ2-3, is GAGVSQSPSNKVTEKGKDVELRCDPISGHTALYWYRQSLGQGLEFLIYFQGNSAPDKSGLPSDRFSAERTGGSVSTLTIQRTQQEDSAVYLCASSLAGGLSTDTQYFGPGTRLTVL.